This T cell receptor (beta chain) was retrieved from a study of cytotoxic CD8 clonotypes in ibrutinib-treated CLL. Across the study: In all, approximately ten patients were relapsed/refractory, roughly 15 were treatment-naive and roughly 18 were IGHV unmutated. Sequenced samples delivered averages of 255,043 productive templates and around 100,000 productive rearrangements. Treatment had run for a median about 12 months, range 6 to 36, when response samples were taken.

This clone has more than one count but fewer than ten. Its matching antigen is unknown. The assay was immunoSEQ multiplex PCR, and TCRdb's table has in-frame clones only and misses some. The sample has tens of thousands of clones; 57% are singletons. Germline CDR1 and CDR2: DFQATT and SNEGSKA (reference sequence). This CDR3 spans 11 amino acids. Trimming removed 7 bases at V and 5 bases at J, with 11 bases between. Points from the study as a whole: Clonotypes that were public were uncommon, and they contracted or stayed stable on treatment.

The sequence was obtained from a human donor with chronic lymphocytic leukemia. This rearrangement joins TRBV20-1 to TRBJ1-1; TRBD1 might be the D (5 bases). Material: PBMCs, obtained after 12 months of ibrutinib treatment. CDR3 in DNA: TGCAGTGTCGCCGGGGGTACTGAAGCTTTCTTT. Protein: CSVAGGTEAFF.